The present T cell receptor beta chain was sequenced within a study of neoadjuvant anti-PD-1 for oral cavity cancer (dated by TCRdb to about 2021). As for the study more broadly: Before curative-intent surgical resection, most patients were given three to four biweekly doses of nivolumab at 3 mg/kg. Patients who did not progress were given a fourth nivolumab dose at about day 43 and had definitive surgical resection on days 50-56. Under RECIST 1.1, a patient counted as a responder if showing complete response, partial response or stable disease, and as a non-responder if showing progression. The parent correlative cohort included around twelve patients, with an approximately 34% response rate.

CDR1 and CDR2 were assigned from the germline V gene as SGHVS and FNYEAQ. The CDR3 sequence holds 15 residues, the cysteine and phenylalanine included. The read is trimmed to its CDR3 DNA, 45 bases read in frame from base 1. Trimming takes 3 bases from V and 2 bases from J, and the germline ends sit 11 bases apart. For deep sequencing of PBMC libraries, mostly approximately 460 ng of input genomic DNA was used, and six replicates were run per sample. The immunoSEQ hsTCRbeta kit was used to prepare TCRbeta libraries, following the manufacturer's instructions. Sequencing of the completed libraries took place using an Illumina NovaSeq 6000 S4 flow cell after they had been pooled to 3 nM. In the source study's methods: The immunoSEQ Analyzer handled quality control and preprocessing of the raw data. The analysis was limited to productive rearrangements, and each clonotype was defined by a unique CDR3 amino acid sequence. Using the R package tcR, the researchers computed the Gini-Simpson index as their estimate of repertoire clonality. Student's t test was used to compare Gini indices, while Pearson correlation assessed associations with tumor size change. TCRdb obtained this table from immuneACCESS and retained in-frame rearrangements with V and J assigned. These tables miss some clones; where compared with another copy, unresolved V genes account for less than half of the shortfall, and the remainder is unexplained. The DNA gave D and trimming, while V, J and clone size come from that table. The sample contains 55,000 to 75,000 clones, roughly nine tenths of them found a single time. Approximately 2.6% of the sample is held by the ten biggest clonotypes.

The time point label of this sample denotes: after neoadjuvant nivolumab, at surgical resection. The patients had newly diagnosed stage II-IVA oral cavity squamous cell carcinoma and had not received any prior systemic or radiation treatment. The cohort consisted of patients with HPV-negative, locally advanced oral cavity squamous cell carcinoma. No culture maintenance or expansion was done, as the peripheral blood mononuclear cells went straight to analysis. The samples were drawn from a longitudinal correlative study tied to a single-arm phase II trial testing neoadjuvant nivolumab in oral cavity squamous cell carcinoma. Genomic DNA-based TCRbeta sequencing was performed on subject-matched pre- and post-treatment PBMCs and tumors from three responders and three non-responders. Peripheral blood mononuclear cells were collected before nivolumab treatment and were collected again after treatment, at the time of surgery. The Maxwell RSC DNA from Cells kit was used to extract genomic DNA from PBMCs.

With respect to this clone: Its antigen is still unknown. No base-level quality is on record; no much larger clone is a single base apart.

Here is what the overall study found, with its caveats: Higher pretreatment blood TCRbeta clonality and lower post-treatment tumor TCRbeta clonality were correlated with higher pretreatment blood Treg/Th17 ratios. After neoadjuvant nivolumab, non-responders showed significantly higher T cell clonality (Gini index) in PBMCs than responders did. Only a few patients per response group were included in the TCR analyses, and the authors called for validation in larger cohorts.

Recombination linked TRBV7-6 to TRBJ2-1; too little of a D gene remains to name it. The specimen was PBMCs, collected after nivolumab (anti-PD-1) treatment. The sequence was collected from a person aged 40-85 years with oral cavity squamous cell carcinoma. The CDR3: CASSLVPTPYNEQFF. The DNA sequence is as follows: TGTGCCAGCAGCTTGGTCCCGACCCCCTACAATGAGCAGTTCTTC.